Listed here are 30 T cell receptor beta chains from one sample, sequenced in a study of cytomegalovirus exposure and HLA in healthy donors. A multiplex PCR was run with 60 Vbeta primers and 13 Jbeta primers. Some clones are missing from TCRdb's copy, which holds only in-frame ones; the method was immunoSEQ multiplex PCR. In the table there are 150,000 to 200,000 clones, approximately 80% of which are singletons. The sequencing input was PBMCs. All receptors come from a girl under 18 in good health and CMV-seropositive.

This clone has just one count. The chain joins TRBV19 to TRBJ1-1; D not certain. In germline, CDR1 is LNHDA, CDR2 SQIVND (reference sequence). This CDR3 is built from 15 residues. V was clipped by 5 bases and J by 1 base, with 14 bases between them. CDR3 DNA: TGTGCCAGTAGTCCGTTCGCCGGAGGGAACACTGAAGCTTTCTTT. This codes for CASSPFAGGNTEAFF.

This clone has a single count. J is TRBJ1-5 and V is TRBV27; TRBD1 might be the D (6 bases). CDR1 is MNHEY and CDR2 is SMNVEV in the germline V gene (reference sequence). V lost 4 bases, J lost 6 bases, and 19 bases lay in between. The CDR3 has 16 amino acids. This CDR3 reads CASSSTGRGLGQPQHF. DNA of the CDR3: TGTGCCAGCAGTTCAACCGGCAGGGGCTTGGGTCAGCCCCAGCATTTT.

The V and J genes are TRBV19 and TRBJ2-1, with 8 bases identical to TRBD2. V dropped 3 bases and J dropped 2; count of bases not matched to a gene: 6. There are 16 residues in the CDR3. The germline CDR1 and CDR2 sequences are LNHDA and SQIVND (reference sequence). The CDR3 is CASSIELAATYNEQFF. The CDR3 DNA sequence: TGTGCCAGTAGTATTGAACTAGCGGCAACCTACAATGAGCAGTTCTTC.

The V call is TRBV7-9, the J call TRBJ1-2, with 8 bases that match TRBD1. CDR1 SEHNR and CDR2 FQNEAQ come from the germline V gene (reference sequence). This CDR3 region has 15 residues. V lost 1 base to trimming and J lost 3 bases; unmatched junction nucleotides: 4. CDR3 nucleotides: TGTGCCAGCAGCTTAGACAGGGGGTTTTACTATGGCTACACCTTC. The encoded protein is CASSLDRGFYYGYTF.

The DNA for the CDR3 is TGCGCCAGCAGCCAAGATCGGACAGGGGGTTATCAGCCCCAGCATTTT. Protein: CASSQDRTGGYQPQHF. The V call is TRBV4-3, the J call TRBJ1-5; the match to TRBD1 covers 10 bases. Germline CDR1 and CDR2: LGHNA and YSLEER. This CDR3 region has 16 residues. With 0 bases clipped from V and 5 bases from J, the junction kept 4 bases outside the gene matches.

The chain has TRBV7-8 and TRBJ2-6; D is uncertain. This CDR3 has 15 residues. Germline CDR1 SGHVS, CDR2 FQNEAQ. V dropped 2 bases and J dropped 4 bases, with 9 bases sitting between them. CDR3 coding DNA: TGTGCCAGCAGCTTACAACTGAGAGGGGCCAACGTCCTGACTTTC. This encodes CASSLQLRGANVLTF.

V is TRBV9 and J is TRBJ2-7; TRBD2 might be the D (6 bases). Between the trimmed V and J ends, which lost 0 bases and 6 bases, there was a span of 10 bases. From germline, CDR1 is SGDLS and CDR2 YYNGEE. This CDR3 is built from 13 residues. The CDR3 loop reads CASSVGGGSEQYF. DNA of the CDR3: TGTGCCAGCAGCGTAGGAGGAGGGAGCGAGCAGTACTTC.

This chain uses TRBV4-2 with TRBJ2-1, with TRBD2 identical over 15 bases. The CDR3 extends over 15 amino acids. Germline trimming cut 4 bases from V and 7 bases from J; bases unmatched to any gene: 2. Looked up from germline, CDR1 is LGHNA and CDR2 is YNFKEQ. DNA for the CDR3: TGTGCCAGCAGCCCGGGACTAGCGGGAGGTAATGAGCAGTTCTTC. Its translation is CASSPGLAGGNEQFF.

The CDR3 region is CASSPPDRGRGTEAFF. The CDR3 coding sequence is TGCGCCAGCAGCCCGCCGGACAGGGGGCGAGGGACTGAAGCTTTCTTT. The J gene is TRBJ1-1, the V gene TRBV5-1; 11 bases match TRBD1. The CDR3 consists of 16 residues. The ends lost 4 bases at V and 5 bases at J; junction bases unmatched: 10. The germline gives CDR1 SGHRS, CDR2 YFSETQ.

The chain employs TRBV9 and TRBJ1-2; D might be TRBD1 (5 bases). The ends were cut back, 3 bases at V and 5 bases at J, with 20 bases in the middle. This CDR3 has 16 residues. CDR1 SGDLS and CDR2 YYNGEE come from the germline V gene. CDR3 bases: TGTGCCAGCAGCGCCTTAGAGACAGTTTACCCTTATGGCTACACCTTC. Protein: CASSALETVYPYGYTF.

This rearrangement joins TRBV29-1 to TRBJ2-1; TRBD1 matches at 8 bases. Trimming removed 6 bases from V and 7 bases from J; junction bases left unmatched: 8. Germline lookup yields CDR1 SQVTM and CDR2 ANQGSEA. CDR3 size: 13 residues. CDR3 sequence: CSVATGVGNEQFF. The CDR3 DNA sequence: TGCAGCGTAGCGACAGGGGTTGGGAATGAGCAGTTCTTC.

The chain is built from TRBV29-1 and TRBJ2-1; D is perhaps TRBD2 (6 bases). Germline-derived CDR1 and CDR2 are SQVTM and ANQGSEA. The germline V and J ends were trimmed by 8 bases and 0 bases, with 26 bases remaining between them. This CDR3 has 18 residues. The CDR3 spells CSLHPGSSGIVSYNEQFF. Here the CDR3 DNA reads TGCAGCCTCCACCCCGGGAGCAGCGGAATAGTCTCCTACAATGAGCAGTTCTTC.

The chain has TRBV19 and TRBJ2-3; D possibly corresponds to TRBD2 (6 bases). This CDR3 is 17 amino acids long. Germline CDR1 reads LNHDA; CDR2 reads SQIVND (reference sequence). V lost 1 base and J lost 1, with 15 bases in between. The CDR3 sequence is CASSIGRESSGTDTQYF. The CDR3 nucleotides are TGTGCCAGTAGTATAGGCCGGGAGTCAAGCGGCACAGATACGCAGTATTTT.

CDR3 sequence (DNA): TGTGCCTGGGGGACAGGGGCTTCCTACGAGCAGTACTTC. Amino acids: CAWGTGASYEQYF. The V and J genes are TRBV30 and TRBJ2-5, with TRBD1 identical over 10 bases. The J call may be mistaken, given a closer DNA end match to TRBJ2-7. The CDR3 runs 13 residues. Germline CDR1 is GTSNPN and CDR2 is SVGIG (reference sequence).

The chain couples TRBV11-2 to TRBJ2-7, with D tentatively TRBD2 (6 bases). The length of the CDR3 is 14 residues. V was shortened by 6 bases and J by 2 bases, with 14 bases between the two germline ends. Looked up from germline, CDR1 is SGHAT and CDR2 is FQNNGV. CDR3 protein: CASRGGEAPYEQYF. The CDR3 DNA reads as TGTGCCAGCAGGGGCGGGGAGGCCCCCTACGAGCAGTACTTC.

CDR3 sequence: CASSQGVSNQPQHF. The CDR3 region has the DNA TGTGCCAGCAGCCAGGGGGTAAGCAATCAGCCCCAGCATTTT. This rearrangement joins TRBV27 to TRBJ1-5; 7 positions agree with TRBD1. The CDR3 length is 14 residues. The junction had 3 bases not matched to a gene; V was cut back by 6 bases and J by 1 base. The germline CDR1 and CDR2 sequences are MNHEY and SMNVEV (reference sequence).

V gene TRBV7-9 combines with J gene TRBJ2-1; TRBD2 matches at 10 bases. Germline V gene data show CDR1 as SEHNR and CDR2 as FQNEAQ (reference sequence). The V gene end was trimmed by 2 bases and the J gene end by 5 bases; junction bases not matched to a gene: 12. The CDR3 extends over 18 amino acids. The CDR3 reads CASSLYGGGTSAHNEQFF. In DNA, the CDR3 is TGTGCCAGCAGCTTATATGGGGGGGGGACTAGCGCCCACAATGAGCAGTTCTTC.

The gene calls are TRBV4-3 and TRBJ1-4, with unresolved D. The CDR3 sequence is 14 residues long. V dropped 1 base and J dropped 8 bases, with 11 bases sitting between them. CDR1 and CDR2 from the germline V gene are LGHNA and YSLEER. The CDR3 DNA sequence: TGCGCCAGCAGCCAAGGGGTGGGCCGGGAAAAACTGTTTTTT. This sequence encodes CASSQGVGREKLFF.

Turning to this clone: The junction does not match germline at one end; this may be a read error. The rearrangement links TRBV6-5 to TRBJ2-7; D is possibly TRBD1 (6 bases). Germline V gene sequence: CDR1 MNHEY, CDR2 SVGAGI. CDR3 length: 13 amino acids. CDR3 amino acids: CASSSNRVGERYF. In DNA form, the CDR3 reads TGTGCCAGCAGCTCTAACAGGGTGGGCGAGCGGTACTTC.

The genes are TRBV5-4 and TRBJ2-1; 7 bases map to TRBD2. The junction had 11 bases not matched to a gene; V was cut back by 4 bases and J by 7 bases. This CDR3 spans 15 amino acids. Germline V gene data show CDR1 as SGHNT and CDR2 as YYREEE (reference sequence). The DNA of the CDR3 is TGTGCCAGCAGCCCAGGACTAGGGAAGAAAAATGAGCAGTTCTTC. This translates into CASSPGLGKKNEQFF.

V and J are TRBV5-4 and TRBJ2-7; a possible D gene is TRBD1 (6 bases). V lost 4 bases, J lost 3 bases, and 17 bases lay in between. This CDR3 region has 15 residues. Germline CDR1 is SGHNT and CDR2 is YYREEE (reference sequence). CDR3 sequence: CASSPSATGNYEQYF. CDR3 DNA: TGTGCCAGCAGCCCAAGCGCGACAGGTAACTACGAGCAGTACTTC.

The chain links TRBV9 to TRBJ2-6, with 13 bases aligning to TRBD2. Germline trimming cut 0 bases from V and 3 bases from J; bases unmatched to any gene: 0. The CDR3 loop spans 17 amino acids. CDR1 SGDLS and CDR2 YYNGEE come from the germline V gene. For the CDR3, the DNA is TGTGCCAGCAGCGTAGGGACTAGCGGGAGTGGGGCCAACGTCCTGACTTTC. Protein sequence: CASSVGTSGSGANVLTF.

The J gene is TRBJ2-5, the V gene TRBV6-6; D gene ambiguous. V dropped 2 bases and J dropped 5 bases, with 12 bases sitting between them. The germline CDR1 and CDR2 sequences are MNHNY and SVGAGI (reference sequence). This CDR3 is built from 14 residues. The CDR3 loop reads CASSYGNYGETQYF. The CDR3 nucleotides read TGTGCCAGCAGTTACGGAAACTACGGGGAGACCCAGTACTTC.

The J gene is TRBJ1-2, the V gene TRBV11-2; D uncertain. V lost 2 bases, J lost 4 bases, and 8 bases lay in between. CDR1 and CDR2 (germline): SGHAT, FQNNGV. The CDR3 is 13 amino acids. The CDR3 DNA reads TGTGCCAGCAGCTTAATCTCCTTCTATGGCTACACCTTC. This encodes CASSLISFYGYTF.

The chain joins TRBV27 to TRBJ2-7; 13 positions agree with TRBD2. Per the germline V gene, CDR1 is MNHEY and CDR2 is SMNVEV (reference sequence). With V trimmed by 7 bases and J by 5 bases, 8 bases remained unmatched. The CDR3 is 15 residues long. CDR3 amino acids: CASIKSGLAGDEQYF. CDR3 DNA sequence: TGTGCCAGCATCAAAAGTGGACTAGCGGGAGACGAGCAGTACTTC.

This clone was recorded a few times. CDR3 sequence reads: CASSLTAGGAYEQYF. CDR3 sequence (DNA): TGTGCCAGCAGCTTAACTGCGGGTGGGGCCTACGAGCAGTACTTC. The rearrangement joins TRBV7-6 to TRBJ2-7; TRBD2 is a possible D gene (5 bases). Germline lookup yields CDR1 SGHVS and CDR2 FNYEAQ. V was cut by 2 bases and J by 2 bases, with 13 bases left in between. CDR3 size: 15 residues.

Notes on this clone: An end of the junction differs from the germline gene, which may be a read error. This chain connects TRBV9 to TRBJ2-4; tentatively, D is TRBD1 (5 bases). CDR3 length equals 14 residues. Germline V gives CDR1 SGDLS, CDR2 YYNGEE. The CDR3: CASSATVARNIQYF. The CDR3 DNA reads as TGTGCCAGCAGCGCGACAGTAGCCAGAAACATTCAGTACTTC.

The rearrangement uses TRBV12-5 and TRBJ2-3, with 10 bases identical to TRBD2. Germline CDR1 LGHNT, CDR2 FRNRAP. The trim removed 0 bases at V and 3 bases at J, leaving 6 bases unmatched. The CDR3 covers 17 residues. The CDR3 spells CASGLVRLAGSTDTQYF. The CDR3, as DNA: TGTGCTAGTGGTTTGGTAAGACTAGCGGGCTCTACAGATACGCAGTATTTT.

The rearrangement joins TRBV14 to TRBJ1-1, with 7 bases identical to TRBD1. J gave up 8 bases and V 1 base, and 4 bases lay outside the gene matches. Germline CDR1 SGHDN, CDR2 FVKESK. The CDR3 runs 13 residues. This CDR3 is CASSQVGTAEAFF. The CDR3 DNA follows: TGTGCCAGCAGCCAAGTGGGGACAGCGGAAGCTTTCTTT.

The J gene is TRBJ2-1, the V gene TRBV27, with TRBD2 identical over 13 bases. J gave up 2 bases and V 7 bases, and 8 bases lay outside the gene matches. Germline V gene data show CDR1 as MNHEY and CDR2 as SMNVEV (reference sequence). This CDR3 is 17 amino acids long. In DNA form, the CDR3 reads TGTGCCAGCACGACCGGGACTAGCGGGACCACCTACAATGAGCAGTTCTTC. Protein product: CASTTGTSGTTYNEQFF.